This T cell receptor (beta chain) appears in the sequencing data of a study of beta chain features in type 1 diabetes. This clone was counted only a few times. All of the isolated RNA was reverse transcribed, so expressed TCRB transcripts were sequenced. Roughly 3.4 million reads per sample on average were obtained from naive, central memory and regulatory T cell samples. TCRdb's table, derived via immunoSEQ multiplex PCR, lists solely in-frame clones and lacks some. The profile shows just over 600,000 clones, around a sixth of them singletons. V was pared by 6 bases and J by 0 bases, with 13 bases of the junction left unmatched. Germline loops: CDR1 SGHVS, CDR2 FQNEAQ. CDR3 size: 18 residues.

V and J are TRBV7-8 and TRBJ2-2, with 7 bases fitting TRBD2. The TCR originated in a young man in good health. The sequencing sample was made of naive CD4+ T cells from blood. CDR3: CASRKLPLTSTNTGELFF. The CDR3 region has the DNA TGTGCCAGCAGAAAGCTCCCCCTGACTAGCACGAACACCGGGGAGCTGTTTTTT.